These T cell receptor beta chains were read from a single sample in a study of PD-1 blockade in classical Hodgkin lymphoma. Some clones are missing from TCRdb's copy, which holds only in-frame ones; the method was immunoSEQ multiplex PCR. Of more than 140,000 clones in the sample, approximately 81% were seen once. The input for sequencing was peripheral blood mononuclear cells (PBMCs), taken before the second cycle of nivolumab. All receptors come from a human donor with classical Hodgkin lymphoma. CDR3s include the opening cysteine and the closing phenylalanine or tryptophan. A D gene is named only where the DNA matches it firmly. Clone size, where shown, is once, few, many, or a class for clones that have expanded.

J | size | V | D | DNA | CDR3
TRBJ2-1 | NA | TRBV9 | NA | TGTGCCAGCAGCGTAAGGCGGGACAATGAGCAGTTCTTC | CASSVRRDNEQFF
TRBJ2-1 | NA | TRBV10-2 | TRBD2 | TGCGCCAGCAGTGCGGGACTAGCCTACAATGAGCAGTTCTTC | CASSAGLAYNEQFF
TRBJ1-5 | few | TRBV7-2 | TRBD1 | TGTGCCAGCAGCTTAGTAGCAGGGGGCGGACAGCCCCAGCATTTT | CASSLVAGGGQPQHF
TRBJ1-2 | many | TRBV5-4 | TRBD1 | TGTGCCGGGATCGGACAGGGAGGCGGCTACACCTTC | CAGIGQGGGYTF
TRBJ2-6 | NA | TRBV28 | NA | TGTGCCAGCACCCCCGGACTCTCTGGGGCCAACGTCCTGACTTTC | CASTPGLSGANVLTF
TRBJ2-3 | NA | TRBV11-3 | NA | TGTGCCAGCAGCTTAGAAGGAGGAGATACGCAGTATTTT | CASSLEGGDTQYF
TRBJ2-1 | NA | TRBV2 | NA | TGTGCCAGCAGAGAGGCACAGAAGCAGTTCTTC | CASREAQKQFF
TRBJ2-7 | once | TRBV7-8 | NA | TGTGCCAGCAGTTATGACAGCTACGAGCAGTACTTC | CASSYDSYEQYF
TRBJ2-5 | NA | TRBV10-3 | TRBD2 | TGTGCCATCAGTCAAAACTTAGCGGGAGACCAAGAGACCCAGTACTTC | CAISQNLAGDQETQYF
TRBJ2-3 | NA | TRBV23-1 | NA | TGCGCCAGCAGTCAAGTGCCAGCCCCAAGAGGCACAGATACGCAGTATTTT | CASSQVPAPRGTDTQYF
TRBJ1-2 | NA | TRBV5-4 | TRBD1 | TGTGCCAGCAGCTCACCCGGACAGGGATCGGATGGCTACACCTTC | CASSSPGQGSDGYTF
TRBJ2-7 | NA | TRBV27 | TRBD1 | TGTGCCAGCAGGGGCTTACAGGGGGCCAACGAGCAGTACTTC | CASRGLQGANEQYF
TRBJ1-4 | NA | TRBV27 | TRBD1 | TGTGCCAGCAGCGCAGGGGGAAGAAGGGGAAAACTGTTTTTT | CASSAGGRRGKLFF
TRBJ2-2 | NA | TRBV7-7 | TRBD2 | TGTGCTAGCAGCCCAATCGCGGGGGGCCTAAACACCGGGGAGCTGTTTTTT | CASSPIAGGLNTGELFF
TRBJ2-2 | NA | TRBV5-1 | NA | TGCGCCAGCACCTTACGACAGCCCAACACCGGGGAGCTGTTTTTT | CASTLRQPNTGELFF
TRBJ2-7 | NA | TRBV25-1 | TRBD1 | TGTGCCAGCAGTGAGGTTGGGACAGCTCGTTCCTACGAGCAGTACTTC | CASSEVGTARSYEQYF
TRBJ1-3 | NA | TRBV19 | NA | TGTGCCAGTAACGTGGGGCAGGCCTACTCTGGAAACACCATATATTTT | CASNVGQAYSGNTIYF
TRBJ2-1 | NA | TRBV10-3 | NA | TGTGCCATCAGTGAGTCGGGGATACTTGAGCAGTTCTTC | CAISESGILEQFF
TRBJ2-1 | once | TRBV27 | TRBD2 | TGTGCCAGCAGTGTACTAGCGAGCTCCTACAATGAGCAGTTCTTC | CASSVLASSYNEQFF
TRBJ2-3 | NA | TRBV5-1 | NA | TGCGCCAGCAGCTTGGCCGGCACAGATACGCAGTATTTT | CASSLAGTDTQYF
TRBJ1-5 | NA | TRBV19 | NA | TGTGCCAGTAGTATTCAGGGTTCGGGCAATCAGCCCCAGCATTTT | CASSIQGSGNQPQHF
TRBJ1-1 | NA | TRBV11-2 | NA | TGTGCCAGCAGCTCGACAAGAAACACTGAAGCTTTCTTT | CASSSTRNTEAFF
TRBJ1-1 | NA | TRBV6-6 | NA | TGTGCCAGCAGTCCCTACCTTACAGGGAACACTGAAGCTTTCTTT | CASSPYLTGNTEAFF
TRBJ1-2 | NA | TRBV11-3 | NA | TGTGCCAGCAGCTTAGAAGCGGCAGCCCGGGGCTATGGCTACACCTTC | CASSLEAAARGYGYTF
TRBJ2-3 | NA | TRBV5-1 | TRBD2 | TGCGCCAGCAGCTTGAAAGCGGGGGCTTCAAAAAGCACAGATACGCAGTATTTT | CASSLKAGASKSTDTQYF
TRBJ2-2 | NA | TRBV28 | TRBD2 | TGTGCCAGCAGTTTCCCGACTAGCTCCTCTAGGACCGGGGAGCTGTTTTTT | CASSFPTSSSRTGELFF
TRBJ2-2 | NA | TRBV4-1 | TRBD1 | TGCGCCAGCAGACTACAGGGGCCGAACACCGGGGAGCTGTTTTTT | CASRLQGPNTGELFF
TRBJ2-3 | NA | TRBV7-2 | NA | TGTGCCAGCAGCTTAACGGGCTCGGGGGACTCACAGATAGATACGCAGTATTTT | CASSLTGSGDSQIDTQYF
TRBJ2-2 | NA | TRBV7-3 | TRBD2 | TGTGCCAGCAGCCGGTCTAGCGGGGGGCCCACCGGGGAGCTGTTTTTT | CASSRSSGGPTGELFF
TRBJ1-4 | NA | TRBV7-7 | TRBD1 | TGTGCTAGCAGTCGGGACAGGAATGAAAAACTGTTTTTT | CASSRDRNEKLFF
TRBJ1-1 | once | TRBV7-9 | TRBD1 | TGTGCCAGCAGCCCCAGGGGGCCGAACACTGAAGCTTTCTTT | CASSPRGPNTEAFF
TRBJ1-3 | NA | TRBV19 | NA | TGTGCCAGTAGTATTGGAACTACTGGAAACACCATATATTTT | CASSIGTTGNTIYF
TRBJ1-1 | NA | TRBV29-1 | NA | TGCAGCGTCGGGGGCCGGGGGGGAAACACTGAAGCTTTCTTT | CSVGGRGGNTEAFF
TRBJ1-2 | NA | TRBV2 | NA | TGTGCCAGCAGTGAGCGACAGAACTATGGCTACACCTTC | CASSERQNYGYTF
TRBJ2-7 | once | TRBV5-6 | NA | TGTGCCAGCAGCTCCCGGGACGGCTACGAGCAGTACTTC | CASSSRDGYEQYF
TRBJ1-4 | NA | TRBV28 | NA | TGTGCCAGCAGTTTGAGGAATCCCCGGGGGAAACTGTTTTTT | CASSLRNPRGKLFF
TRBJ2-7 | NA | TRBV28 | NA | TGTGCCAGCAGTTTGGGGGGGCGATCCTACGAGCAGTACTTC | CASSLGGRSYEQYF
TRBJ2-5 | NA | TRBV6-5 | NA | TGTGCCAGCAGTTACTTACAGGGTGGCGAGACCCAGTACTTC | CASSYLQGGETQYF
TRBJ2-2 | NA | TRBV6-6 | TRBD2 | TGTGCCAGCAGCCCCTTGCGGGAGGTCGGGGAGCTGTTTTTT | CASSPLREVGELFF
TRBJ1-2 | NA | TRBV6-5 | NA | TGTGCCAGCAGTTATTCGGCTTCGGCTGATGGCTACACCTTC | CASSYSASADGYTF
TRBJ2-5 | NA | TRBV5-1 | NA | TGCGCCAGCAGCTTGGAGGCAGGGGGGCAAGAGACCCAGTACTTC | CASSLEAGGQETQYF
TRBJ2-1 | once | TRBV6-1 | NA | TGTGCCAGCAGTGAATGGGGTTCCTACAATGAGCAGTTCTTC | CASSEWGSYNEQFF
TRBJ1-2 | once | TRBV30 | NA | TGTGCCTGGAGAGCCGGGCCTCACTATGGCTACACCTTC | CAWRAGPHYGYTF
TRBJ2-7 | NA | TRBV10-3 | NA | TGTGCCGTCAGTGAACACTACGAGCAGTACTTC | CAVSEHYEQYF
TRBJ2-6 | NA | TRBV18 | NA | TGTGCCAGCTCACCCTTGACAGACTCTGGGGCCAACGTCCTGACTTTC | CASSPLTDSGANVLTF
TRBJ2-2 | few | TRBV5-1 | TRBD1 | TGCGCCAGCAGCCGGGACAGGCCGGCGAACACCGGGGAGCTGTTTTTT | CASSRDRPANTGELFF
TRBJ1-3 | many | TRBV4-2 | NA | TGTGCCAGCAGGGTGGGCGATGCTGGAAACACCATATATTTT | CASRVGDAGNTIYF